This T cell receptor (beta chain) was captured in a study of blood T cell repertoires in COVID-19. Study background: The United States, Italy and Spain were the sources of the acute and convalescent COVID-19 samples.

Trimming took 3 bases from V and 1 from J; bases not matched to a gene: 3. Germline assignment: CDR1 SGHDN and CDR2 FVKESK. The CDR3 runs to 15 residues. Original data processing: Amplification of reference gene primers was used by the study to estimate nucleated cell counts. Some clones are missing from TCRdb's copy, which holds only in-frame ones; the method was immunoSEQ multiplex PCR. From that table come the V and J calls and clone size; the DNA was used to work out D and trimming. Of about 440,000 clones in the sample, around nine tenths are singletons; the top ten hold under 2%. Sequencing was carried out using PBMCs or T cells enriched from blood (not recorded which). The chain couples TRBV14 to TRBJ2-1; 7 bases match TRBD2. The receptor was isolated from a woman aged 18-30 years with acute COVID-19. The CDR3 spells CASSQKRDSYNEQFF. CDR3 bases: TGTGCCAGCAGCCAGAAGCGGGATTCCTACAATGAGCAGTTCTTC.